The 12 T cell receptor beta chains below all came from one sample that was sequenced in a study of T cell responses to AZD1222 COVID-19 vaccine. Produced via immunoSEQ multiplex PCR; TCRdb's table is partial and in-frame only. The sample consists of 110,000 to 150,000 clones, 80% to 90% of them appearing once. The source was peripheral blood, collected on day 0 of AZD1222 vaccination. Every receptor here comes from an adult in good health.

This clone was recorded a few times. The rearrangement joins TRBV6-2 or TRBV6-3 to TRBJ1-5; no firm D call. This CDR3 contains 13 residues. Germline values: CDR1 MNHEY, CDR2 SVGEGT. V lost 4 bases to trimming and J lost 5 bases, with 9 bases between them. CDR3 bases: TGTGCCAGCAGTTCGACCCTCCATCAGCCCCAGCATTTT. Its translation: CASSSTLHQPQHF.

The chain combines TRBV2 with TRBJ2-1; D not resolved. Germline CDR1 and CDR2: SNHLY and FYNNEI. V was shortened by 6 bases and J by 2 bases, with 8 bases between the two germline ends. There are 13 residues in the CDR3. The CDR3 nucleotides read TGTGCCAGCAGGAAAGAGGCCTACAATGAGCAGTTCTTC. This encodes CASRKEAYNEQFF.

This clone was seen more than once but under ten times. The chain recombines TRBV5-6 with TRBJ1-5, with D perhaps matching TRBD1 (6 bases). Trimming stripped 4 bases from V and 4 bases from J, with 24 bases between. The CDR3 runs to 18 residues. The germline V gene has CDR1 SGHDT and CDR2 YYEEEE. The CDR3 DNA reads TGTGCCAGCAGCATAGGGACCCGGAGCGGCAGGGGAAATCAGCCCCAGCATTTT. Protein sequence: CASSIGTRSGRGNQPQHF.

This chain joins TRBV7-8 and TRBJ2-5; D gene ambiguous. The germline V gene has CDR1 SGHVS and CDR2 FQNEAQ. Trimming pared 8 bases from V and 4 bases from J, leaving 11 bases between. The CDR3 extends over 12 amino acids. In DNA form, the CDR3 reads TGTGCCAGCTCTGGTGACGGAGAGACCCAGTACTTC. Residues: CASSGDGETQYF. The variable domain in full, completed from reference TRBV7-8 and TRBJ2-5, reads GAGVSQSPRYKVAKRGQDVALRCDPISGHVSLFWYQQALGQGPEFLTYFQNEAQLDKSGLPSDRFFAERPEGSVSTLKIQRTQQEDSAVYLCASSGDGETQYFGPGTRLLVL.

The chain carries TRBV9 and TRBJ1-1, with D uncertain. V lost 3 bases, J lost 3 bases, and 9 bases lay in between. Germline CDR1 reads SGDLS; CDR2 reads YYNGEE. The CDR3 loop spans 13 amino acids. The CDR3 region has the DNA TGTGCCAGCAGCGGGAGACGGGACACTGAAGCTTTCTTT. Amino acids: CASSGRRDTEAFF.

This clone was counted a few times. The chain is built from TRBV30 and TRBJ2-3; no reliable D call. V was pared by 0 bases and J by 4 bases, with 5 bases between. The CDR3 extends over 12 amino acids. Germline V CDR1 and CDR2: GTSNPN, SVGIG (reference sequence). CDR3 nucleotide sequence: TGTGCCTGGAGTGTAACCTCAGATACGCAGTATTTT. It encodes CAWSVTSDTQYF.

The chain employs TRBV30 and TRBJ2-1, with a tentative D call TRBD1 (5 bases). Germline-derived CDR1 and CDR2 are GTSNPN and SVGIG (reference sequence). This CDR3 is built from 13 residues. V gave up 2 bases and J gave up 4 bases, with 9 bases separating them. CDR3: CAWSSDTYNEQFF. CDR3 nucleotide sequence: TGTGCCTGGAGTTCGGACACGTACAATGAGCAGTTCTTC.

The count of this clone is one. The chain is built from TRBV15 and TRBJ1-4, with TRBD1 matching over 7 bases. The CDR3 contains 14 residues. Unmatched junction bases numbered 4, after V lost 8 bases and J lost 1 base. Germline V gene data show CDR1 as LNHNV and CDR2 as YYDKDF (reference sequence). CDR3 nucleotides: TGTGCCACCTGTACAGGGGAAACTAATGAAAAACTGTTTTTT. Translating gives CATCTGETNEKLFF.

The V and J genes are TRBV12-3 or TRBV12-4 and TRBJ1-2; the D gene is possibly TRBD1 (5 bases). CDR3 length equals 11 residues. The ends were cut back, 3 bases at V and 10 bases at J, with 9 bases in the middle. For the CDR3, the DNA is TGTGCCAGCAGTTTGGGGGGGTTCTACACCTTC. Translation: CASSLGGFYTF.

The chain carries TRBV15 and TRBJ2-4; D assignment may be TRBD1 or TRBD2 (6 bases each). Germline-derived CDR1 and CDR2 are LNHNV and YYDKDF (reference sequence). V was clipped by 6 bases and J by 3 bases, with 12 bases between them. CDR3 length: 14 amino acids. CDR3 protein: CATSLGGGKNIQYF. The CDR3 DNA reads as TGTGCCACCAGTCTCGGGGGCGGCAAAAACATTCAGTACTTC.

The rearrangement links TRBV6-5 to TRBJ1-2, with 12 bases aligning to TRBD1. The CDR3 has 15 residues. V dropped 2 bases and J dropped 7; count of bases not matched to a gene: 5. Germline CDR1 is MNHEY and CDR2 is SVGAGI. CDR3 DNA: TGTGCCAGCAGTTACACGGGACAGGGGGCGGCTGGCTACACCTTC. This encodes CASSYTGQGAAGYTF.

The chain combines TRBV5-5 with TRBJ1-5; D is undetermined. The CDR3 loop spans 13 amino acids. Germline assignment: CDR1 SGHKS and CDR2 YYEKEE (reference sequence). Trimming cost V 2 bases and J 5 bases, with 8 bases left between them. CDR3: CASSFNGDQPQHF. CDR3 DNA sequence: TGTGCCAGCAGCTTCAACGGAGATCAGCCCCAGCATTTT.